Listed here are 11 T cell receptor beta chains from one sample, sequenced in a study of T cell responses to AZD1222 COVID-19 vaccine. Some clones are missing from TCRdb's copy, which holds only in-frame ones; the method was immunoSEQ multiplex PCR. This table has 150,000 or so clones, approximately 87% appearing once. The source material was peripheral blood, sampled on day 0 of MenACWY control vaccination. The receptors were sampled from an adult in good health.

The chain combines TRBV5-1 with TRBJ1-1; TRBD1 matches 9 bases. V trimming: 4 bases; J trimming: 4 bases; junction bases outside the gene matches: 5. The germline gives CDR1 SGHRS, CDR2 YFSETQ. The CDR3 length is 14 residues. CDR3 region: CASSGQGRGTEAFF. The CDR3 nucleotides are TGCGCCAGCAGCGGACAGGGGCGAGGCACTGAAGCTTTCTTT.

The chain carries TRBV6-5 and TRBJ1-1; 8 bases are shared with TRBD1. In germline, CDR1 is MNHEY, CDR2 SVGAGI. This CDR3 region has 15 residues. Trimming cost V 6 bases and J 5 bases; bases outside gene matches: 11. The CDR3 DNA reads TGTGCCAGCAGGGTTAGTACAGGGGGTTGGACTGAAGCTTTCTTT. Residues: CASRVSTGGWTEAFF.

The chain uses TRBV14 and TRBJ2-2, with D possibly TRBD1 on 5 matching bases. Germline V CDR1 and CDR2: SGHDN, FVKESK. This CDR3 has 14 amino acids. The ends were cut back, 6 bases at V and 1 base at J, with 9 bases in the middle. The CDR3 reads CASRQQENTGELFF. Written as DNA, the CDR3 is TGTGCCAGCAGGCAACAGGAGAACACCGGGGAGCTGTTTTTT.

The rearrangement joins TRBV5-1 to TRBJ2-2; the match to TRBD2 covers 13 bases. This CDR3 is built from 21 residues. After removal of 0 bases from V and 1 base from J, the junction contained 12 bases not matched to a gene. Looked up from germline, CDR1 is SGHRS and CDR2 is YFSETQ. CDR3 DNA sequence: TGCGCCAGCAGCTTGGAAGGCGGCGCCGGGACTAGCGGGAAGAACACCGGGGAGCTGTTTTTT. Residues: CASSLEGGAGTSGKNTGELFF.

V gene TRBV3-1 (or the pseudogene TRBV3-2) combines with J gene TRBJ2-3, with 8 bases that match TRBD2. The CDR3 extends over 18 amino acids. Germline values: CDR1 LGHDT, CDR2 YNNKEL (reference sequence). V gave up 4 bases and J gave up 8 bases; unmatched junction bases: 20. This CDR3 is CASSPGGGWTRIDLTQYF. CDR3 bases: TGTGCCAGCAGCCCGGGGGGGGGTTGGACTAGAATTGATCTTACGCAGTATTTT.

This chain joins TRBV28 and TRBJ2-2; D is possibly TRBD1 (5 bases). This CDR3 region has 20 residues. V was trimmed by 4 bases and J by 1 base, leaving 25 bases between them. Germline V CDR1 and CDR2: MDHEN, SYDVKM. The CDR3 DNA reads as TGTGCCAGCAGTTGGGGCCCCCCAGGTACAAGGATTGGGAACACCGGGGAGCTGTTTTTT. Translated: CASSWGPPGTRIGNTGELFF.

The chain uses TRBV6-5 and TRBJ2-2; D gene unclear. V lost 7 bases, J lost 1 base, and 7 bases lay in between. Per the germline V gene, CDR1 is MNHEY and CDR2 is SVGAGI. CDR3 size: 13 residues. CDR3 in DNA: TGTGCCAGCACCCCGGGGAACACCGGGGAGCTGTTTTTT. Its protein is CASTPGNTGELFF.

In DNA form, the CDR3 reads TGTGCCAGTAGTATCAGAGAGGGGAGTGAAAAACTGTTTTTT. Residues: CASSIREGSEKLFF. The chain employs TRBV19 and TRBJ1-4; weak D call: TRBD1 (5 bases). Germline V gene data show CDR1 as LNHDA and CDR2 as SQIVND (reference sequence). CDR3 size: 14 residues. The germline V and J ends were trimmed by 3 bases and 7 bases, with 12 bases remaining between them.

The V and J genes are TRBV24-1 and TRBJ2-3; perhaps TRBD2 as D (6 bases). CDR1 and CDR2 (germline): KGHDR, SFDVKD. This CDR3 region has 16 residues. Trimming left V 4 bases short and J 0 bases short, with 13 bases between. CDR3 DNA sequence: TGTGCCACCAGTGACCTCGGGAGCGGCAGCACAGATACGCAGTATTTT. Its protein is CATSDLGSGSTDTQYF.

The genes are TRBV3-1 (or the pseudogene TRBV3-2) and TRBJ1-1, with a possible D match to TRBD1 (5 bases). Germline V CDR1 and CDR2: LGHDT, YNNKEL (reference sequence). V lost 6 bases and J lost 0, with 20 bases in between. CDR3 length: 17 amino acids. The CDR3 sequence is CASRPGQARKMNTEAFF. The CDR3 DNA reads TGTGCCAGCAGACCAGGGCAGGCTCGAAAAATGAACACTGAAGCTTTCTTT.

The CDR3 here is CASSSFNRVDGNTIYF. CDR3 nucleotide sequence: TGTGCCAGCAGCTCCTTTAACAGGGTGGACGGAAACACCATATATTTT. The rearrangement links TRBV5-6 to TRBJ1-3; tentative D call: TRBD1 (6 bases). The V end was cut by 3 bases, the J end by 4 bases, with 17 bases between. This CDR3 has 16 amino acids. Germline CDR1 and CDR2: SGHDT and YYEEEE. The variable domain in full, completed from reference TRBV5-6 and TRBJ1-3, reads DAGVTQSPTHLIKTRGQQVTLRCSPKSGHDTVSWYQQALGQGPQFIFQYYEEEERQRGNFPDRFSGHQFPNYSSELNVNALLLGDSALYLCASSSFNRVDGNTIYFGEGSWLTVV.